This T cell receptor (beta chain) comes out of a study of T cells in localized non-small cell lung cancer. Here immunoSEQ multiplex PCR was the method, and the copy in TCRdb shows in-frame clones only, minus some. This table holds 50,000 to 75,000 clones, approximately 90% found once. General study points: Appearance in adjacent lung was seen for a median approximately 58 of the top 100 tumor clones.

For this clone: Its cognate antigen is unknown.

This CDR3 is 14 amino acids long. The trim removed 5 bases at V and 7 bases at J, leaving 5 bases unmatched. Germline CDR1 reads SEHNR; CDR2 reads FQNEAQ (reference sequence). The sequence was collected from a man aged 40 to 69 with stage I squamous cell lung carcinoma. Material: peripheral blood, obtained before any cancer treatment. The chain uses TRBV7-9 and TRBJ1-4; 9 bases are a match to TRBD1. Here the CDR3 DNA reads TGTGCCAGCAGCCACCGGGACAGGGCTGAAAAACTGTTTTTT. Protein product: CASSHRDRAEKLFF. The full variable domain, rest sourced from reference TRBV7-9 and TRBJ1-4, is DTGVSQNPRHKITKRGQNVTFRCDPISEHNRLYWYRQTLGQGPEFLTYFQNEAQLEKSRLLSDRFSAERPKGSFSTLEIQRTEQGDSAMYLCASSHRDRAEKLFFGSGTQLSVL.